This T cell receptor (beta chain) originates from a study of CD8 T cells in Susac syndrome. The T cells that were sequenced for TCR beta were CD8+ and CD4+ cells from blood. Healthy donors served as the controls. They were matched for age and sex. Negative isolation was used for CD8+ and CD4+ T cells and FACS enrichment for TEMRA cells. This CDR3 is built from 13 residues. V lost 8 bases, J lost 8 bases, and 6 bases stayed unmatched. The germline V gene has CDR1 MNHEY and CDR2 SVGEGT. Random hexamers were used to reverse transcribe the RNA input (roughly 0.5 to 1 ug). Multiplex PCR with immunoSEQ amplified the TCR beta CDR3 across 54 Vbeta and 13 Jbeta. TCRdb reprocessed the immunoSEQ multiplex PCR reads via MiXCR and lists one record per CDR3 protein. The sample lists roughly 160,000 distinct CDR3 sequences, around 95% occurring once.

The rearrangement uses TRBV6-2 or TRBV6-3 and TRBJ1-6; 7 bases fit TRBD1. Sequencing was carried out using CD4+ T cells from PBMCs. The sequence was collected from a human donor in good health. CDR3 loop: CASPRQGDSPLHF. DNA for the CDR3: TGTGCCAGCCCCAGGCAGGGGGATTCACCCCTCCACTTT.